This entry features one T cell receptor (beta chain) sequence. Here immunoSEQ multiplex PCR was the method, and the copy in TCRdb shows in-frame clones only, minus some. The sample records 110,000 to 150,000 clones, roughly 92% being singletons. The data were obtained in a study of cytomegalovirus exposure and HLA in healthy donors. From germline, CDR1 is SGHTA and CDR2 FQGNSA. The CDR3 contains 15 residues. J was trimmed by 3 bases and V by 6 bases; bases with no gene match: 9. The source of this sequence is a man between 18 and 29 years old in good health and CMV-seronegative. The rearrangement links TRBV7-2 to TRBJ1-1; 8 bases map to TRBD1. The sequenced sample was PBMCs. The CDR3: CASRISGQGDTEAFF. The CDR3 DNA follows: TGTGCCAGCAGAATTAGCGGACAGGGCGACACTGAAGCTTTCTTT.